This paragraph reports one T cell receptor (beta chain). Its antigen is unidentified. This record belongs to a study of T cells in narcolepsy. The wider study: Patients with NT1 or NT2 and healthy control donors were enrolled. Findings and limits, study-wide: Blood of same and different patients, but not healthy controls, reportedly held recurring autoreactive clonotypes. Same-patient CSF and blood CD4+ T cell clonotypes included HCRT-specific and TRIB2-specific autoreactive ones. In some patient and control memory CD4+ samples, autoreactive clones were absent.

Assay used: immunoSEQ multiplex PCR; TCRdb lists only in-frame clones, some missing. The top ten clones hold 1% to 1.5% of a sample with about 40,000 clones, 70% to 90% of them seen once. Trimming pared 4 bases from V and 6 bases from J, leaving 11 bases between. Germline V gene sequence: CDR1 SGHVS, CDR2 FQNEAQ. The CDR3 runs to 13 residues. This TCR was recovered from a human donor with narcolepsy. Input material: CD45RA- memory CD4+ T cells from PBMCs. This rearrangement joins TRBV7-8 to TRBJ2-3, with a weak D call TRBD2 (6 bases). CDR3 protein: CASSSPGRDTQYF. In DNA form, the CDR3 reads TGTGCCAGCAGCTCGCCGGGGAGGGATACGCAGTATTTT.